The rows below give T cell receptor beta chains drawn from one sample of a study of immune cell composition in non-small cell lung cancer. The data were produced by immunoSEQ multiplex PCR, yet TCRdb's version contains in-frame clones alone and is incomplete. The sample records several thousand clones, approximately 76% being singletons. Source material: lung tumor tissue. These TCRs come from a human donor with non-small cell lung cancer. Both conserved end residues are part of each CDR3. Fields, in order: V gene, clone size, J gene, D gene, CDR3 DNA, CDR3 protein. A D gene is named only where the DNA matches it firmly. The size field is filled for only some rows; it gives once, few, many or a size class.

>TRBV19|.|TRBJ2-5|TRBD2
TGTGCCAGTAGTATAGGGCGGGGCGGGGGTGAAGAGACCCAGTACTTC
CASSIGRGGGEETQYF
>TRBV30|.|TRBJ2-3|TRBD2
TGTGCCTGGAGTGGCAGGTCTAGCGGGTCCACAGATACGCAGTATTTT
CAWSGRSSGSTDTQYF
>TRBV7-2|.|TRBJ2-6|.
TGTGCCAGCAGCTTCCAGGGCTCTGGGGCCAACGTCCTGACTTTC
CASSFQGSGANVLTF
>TRBV5-1|.|TRBJ1-3|.
TGCGCCAGCAGCTTGGAAGGAGCGTCCAGCTCTGGAAACACCATATATTTT
CASSLEGASSSGNTIYF
>TRBV7-8|.|TRBJ2-1|.
TGTGCCAGCAGCTTAGGTGGTCTAGCCTACAATGAGCAGTTCTTC
CASSLGGLAYNEQFF
>TRBV6-6|.|TRBJ1-3|.
TGTGCCAGCAGTTACTCCGAAGGGGGAGGAAACACCATATATTTT
CASSYSEGGGNTIYF
>TRBV6-5|.|TRBJ1-1|.
TGTGCCAGCAGGGTCTTACAGGGACGGAACACTGAAGCTTTCTTT
CASRVLQGRNTEAFF
>TRBV29-1|once|TRBJ1-2|.
TGCAGCGTTGCCCCGAGACAGAACTATGGCTACACCTTC
CSVAPRQNYGYTF
>TRBV27|.|TRBJ2-2|.
TGTGCCAGCAGTCCCGACACCAACACCGGGGAGCTGTTTTTT
CASSPDTNTGELFF
>TRBV27|few|TRBJ1-6|.
TGTGCCAGCAGTTTTAAGTCCTATAATTCACCCCTCCACTTT
CASSFKSYNSPLHF
>TRBV10-2|.|TRBJ2-1|TRBD2
TGCGCCAGCAGTGTTGGTTGGAGCGGGAGATACAATGAGCAGTTCTTC
CASSVGWSGRYNEQFF
>TRBV11-2|.|TRBJ2-5|TRBD2
TGTGCCAGCAGCTTAGATTCCGGGGGGGGAGAGACCCAGTACTTC
CASSLDSGGGETQYF
>TRBV7-9|.|TRBJ1-1|.
TGTGCCAGCAGCGCCGGACTCGTCGCCCGAAACACTGAAGCTTTCTTT
CASSAGLVARNTEAFF
>TRBV4-2|.|TRBJ1-1|.
TGTGCCAGCAGCCAAGATCCGGGCGTGAACACTGAAGCTTTCTTT
CASSQDPGVNTEAFF
>TRBV27|.|TRBJ1-2|.
TGTGCCAGCAGTTTATCGGACCGCGGGCCCTATGGCTACACCTTC
CASSLSDRGPYGYTF
>TRBV28|few|TRBJ1-5|.
TGTGCCAGCAGCCGTAACATCGGACAATATAGCAATCAGCCCCAGCATTTT
CASSRNIGQYSNQPQHF
>TRBV5-1|.|TRBJ1-4|.
TGCGCCAGCAGCTTACATGGTGAAAAACTGTTTTTT
CASSLHGEKLFF
>TRBV19|.|TRBJ2-7|.
TGTGCCAGTAGGGAAAGGGCAGTTCGGACCTACGAGCAGTACTTC
CASRERAVRTYEQYF
>TRBV9|few|TRBJ1-5|.
TGTGCCAGCAGCGTAGGGGATAGCAATCAGCCCCAGCATTTT
CASSVGDSNQPQHF
>TRBV9|.|TRBJ2-7|.
TGTGCCAGCAGCGCCGGGACTTCCGCCTACGAGCAGTACTTC
CASSAGTSAYEQYF
>TRBV11-3|.|TRBJ2-2|.
TGTGCCAGCAGCCGGGACGGCACCGGGGAGCTGTTTTTT
CASSRDGTGELFF
>TRBV28|.|TRBJ2-1|TRBD2
TGTGCCAGCAGCTCTAGCGGGCCCTCCTACAATGAGCAGTTCTTC
CASSSSGPSYNEQFF
>TRBV4-1|.|TRBJ2-7|TRBD2
TGCGCCAGCAGCCAGGGGGGCCGTAGCGGGAGTCGCGACGAGCAGTACTTC
CASSQGGRSGSRDEQYF
>TRBV5-1|.|TRBJ2-2|TRBD1
TGCGCCAGCAGCCGTGACAGGGCCACCGGGGAGCTGTTTTTT
CASSRDRATGELFF
>TRBV9|.|TRBJ2-2|TRBD2
TGTGCCAGCAGCGTAGTAGCTAGCGGGAACACCGGGGAGCTGTTTTTT
CASSVVASGNTGELFF
>TRBV7-8|.|TRBJ2-5|.
TGTGCTACACATAAGCGGGGACAGGCCGGAGAGACCCAGTACTTC
CATHKRGQAGETQYF
>TRBV5-4|once|TRBJ1-5|.
TGTGCCAGCAGCTTGGGGGTTGGTCAGCCCCAGCATTTT
CASSLGVGQPQHF
>TRBV30|once|TRBJ1-4|.
TGTGCCTGGAGTCAGCCGGGAGTTAATGAAAAACTGTTTTTT
CAWSQPGVNEKLFF
>TRBV7-2|.|TRBJ1-6|TRBD1
TGTGCCAGCAGCTTGACAGGGACCAATAATTCACCCCTCCACTTT
CASSLTGTNNSPLHF
>TRBV5-5|.|TRBJ2-2|.
TGTGCCAGCAGCTTGATCTTCCCCGGGGAGCTGTTTTTT
CASSLIFPGELFF
>TRBV6-5|.|TRBJ2-3|TRBD2
TGTGCCAGCAGTCTACTAGCGGGGGCCCCGGATACGCAGTATTTT
CASSLLAGAPDTQYF
>TRBV9|.|TRBJ2-1|TRBD1
TGTGCCAGCAGCGAGACAGGGGTGAGCAATGAGCAGTTCTTC
CASSETGVSNEQFF
>TRBV5-8|few|TRBJ1-6|.
TGTGCCAGCAGCTCTGCCAAGGGGACTAATTCACCCCTCCACTTT
CASSSAKGTNSPLHF
>TRBV5-4|.|TRBJ2-2|TRBD2
TGTGCCAGCAGCTTTGCTTTACTAGCGGGAGGGAACACCGGGGAGCTGTTTTTT
CASSFALLAGGNTGELFF
>TRBV6-5|.|TRBJ2-3|.
TGTGCCAGCAGTTTCGACAGTTCCACAGATACGCAGTATTTT
CASSFDSSTDTQYF
>TRBV4-2|once|TRBJ2-1|.
TGTGCCAGCAGCCAAGATAGGATCTCCTACAATGAGCAGTTCTTC
CASSQDRISYNEQFF
>TRBV7-9|.|TRBJ1-1|TRBD1
TGTGCCAGCAGCTTAGGGGACAGGCGAGACACTGAAGCTTTCTTT
CASSLGDRRDTEAFF
>TRBV27|.|TRBJ2-1|.
TGTGCCAGCAGCCTTCCCGGACATGAGCAGTTCTTC
CASSLPGHEQFF
>TRBV4-2|.|TRBJ2-7|.
TGTGCCAGCAGCCAAGATTTAGGGGCCGGGTACGAGCAGTACTTC
CASSQDLGAGYEQYF
>TRBV30|.|TRBJ2-1|.
TGTGCCTGGAGTGGAGGGTACAATGAGCAGTTCTTC
CAWSGGYNEQFF
>TRBV12-5|.|TRBJ2-3|.
TGTGCTAGTGGTAAGGGACTGGACACAGATACGCAGTATTTT
CASGKGLDTDTQYF
>TRBV7-8|.|TRBJ2-2|.
TGTGCCAGCAGCTTATCAGGCAGTCCAGGTGGCGGGGAGCTGTTTTTT
CASSLSGSPGGGELFF
>TRBV7-3|.|TRBJ2-5|TRBD2
TGTGCCAGCAGCGTCGCGGGGGGATGGGAAGAGACCCAGTACTTC
CASSVAGGWEETQYF
>TRBV27|.|TRBJ1-2|TRBD1
TGTGCCAGCAAGGACAGGGGGACGAGTGTCTATGGCTACACCTTC
CASKDRGTSVYGYTF
>TRBV10-3|once|TRBJ1-5|.
TGTGCCATCAGTGAAGAGCTGCAGTCCAATCAGCCCCAGCATTTT
CAISEELQSNQPQHF
>TRBV21-1|.|TRBJ1-5|.
TGTGCCACCTACCGGACAGGGGGAGCTCAGCCCCAGCATTTT
CATYRTGGAQPQHF
>TRBV4-3|.|TRBJ1-5|.
TGCGCCAGCAGCCAAGTTACAGGGAGCAATCAGCCCCAGCATTTT
CASSQVTGSNQPQHF
>TRBV11-2|.|TRBJ1-5|TRBD1
TGTGCCAGCAGCTTAGGGGGACAGGGTCTTCAGCCCCAGCATTTT
CASSLGGQGLQPQHF
>TRBV5-1|.|TRBJ2-1|TRBD2
TGCGCCAGCAGCTTGGCCTTGGCGGGAGTTGTTTCCTTGAATGAGCAGTTCTTC
CASSLALAGVVSLNEQFF
>TRBV28|.|TRBJ2-5|.
TGTGCCAGCAGTTGGACGGACCTCGCGGGTAGGGAGACCCAGTACTTC
CASSWTDLAGRETQYF
>TRBV19|.|TRBJ2-3|TRBD1
TGTGCCAGTAGTTTGACAGGGGCGCTTACAGATACGCAGTATTTT
CASSLTGALTDTQYF